Following are 27 T cell receptor beta chains from one sample sequenced in a study of shared clonotypes between healthy human individuals. Profiling relied on immunoSEQ multiplex PCR, and the TCRdb table lists in-frame clones only, not all of them. The table includes about 1.1 million clones, 77% detected once. Source material: memory CD4+ T cells from PBMCs. The subset here: CD45RA-negative fraction. Source of these receptors: a young man in good health. Some clones in this sample may be carry-over from other donors' samples.

The chain combines TRBV5-1 with TRBJ2-5; D unclear. Per germline, CDR1 SGHRS and CDR2 YFSETQ. The V end was cut by 4 bases, the J end by 0 bases, with 10 bases between. This CDR3 is built from 14 residues. As DNA, the CDR3 is TGCGCCAGCAGCCCGACCATAAACCAAGAGACCCAGTACTTC. Translating gives CASSPTINQETQYF.

The chain couples TRBV2 to TRBJ1-5; the D is unclear. The CDR3 is 14 residues long. Germline values: CDR1 SNHLY, CDR2 FYNNEI. V lost 1 base, J lost 0 bases, and 4 bases lay in between. In DNA, the CDR3 is TGTGCCAGCAGTGAAGGTATTAGCAATCAGCCCCAGCATTTT. It codes for CASSEGISNQPQHF.

This chain uses TRBV4-1 with TRBJ1-1; the D is unclear. Germline CDR1 MGHRA, CDR2 YSYEKL. V was clipped by 0 bases and J by 4 bases, with 15 bases between them. The CDR3 sequence is 16 residues long. Here the CDR3 DNA reads TGCGCCAGCAGCCAAGATATTGTAGGCTGGGGCACTGAAGCTTTCTTT. This codes for CASSQDIVGWGTEAFF.

This chain uses TRBV14 with TRBJ2-2; D is undetermined. Trimming pared 0 bases from V and 7 bases from J, leaving 3 bases between. Germline V gene lookup returns CDR1 SGHDN and CDR2 FVKESK. The CDR3 has 12 residues. CDR3 coding DNA: TGTGCCAGCAGCCAAGAAGTCGGGGAGCTGTTTTTT. Amino acids: CASSQEVGELFF. Using reference TRBV14 and TRBJ2-2 for the parts outside the CDR3, the full variable domain is EAGVTQFPSHSVIEKGQTVTLRCDPISGHDNLYWYRRVMGKEIKFLLHFVKESKQDESGMPNNRFLAERTGGTYSTLKVQPAELEDSGVYFCASSQEVGELFFGEGSRLTVL.

J is TRBJ2-5 and V is TRBV7-2, with D unresolved. Gene TRBJ2-7 matches the end of the DNA better, so the J call may be wrong. Germline V gene sequence: CDR1 SGHTA, CDR2 FQGNSA. The CDR3 covers 15 residues. In DNA form, the CDR3 reads TGTGCCAGCAGCTTAGGGTTTCAGGCCGCCTACGAGCAGTACTTC. Residues: CASSLGFQAAYEQYF.

This clone was seen only a few times. This chain connects TRBV4-1 to TRBJ2-2, with a tentative D call TRBD2 (5 bases). CDR3 length equals 14 residues. V lost 6 bases and J lost 3, with 11 bases in between. Germline V gene data show CDR1 as MGHRA and CDR2 as YSYEKL. In DNA form, the CDR3 reads TGCGCCAGCAGTACTAGAACTGACACCGGGGAGCTGTTTTTT. It codes for CASSTRTDTGELFF.

The chain recombines TRBV25-1 with TRBJ1-2; D ambiguous. CDR1 and CDR2 from the germline V gene are MGHDK and SYGVNS. The CDR3 totals 14 residues. The germline V and J ends were trimmed by 5 bases and 0 bases, with 10 bases remaining between them. CDR3: CASSYGETNYGYTF. The CDR3 region has the DNA TGTGCCAGCAGTTACGGAGAGACTAACTATGGCTACACCTTC.

This chain joins TRBV29-1 and TRBJ2-1; 9 positions match TRBD1. V dropped 4 bases and J dropped 7; count of bases not matched to a gene: 5. Germline assignment: CDR1 SQVTM and CDR2 ANQGSEA. The CDR3 extends over 13 amino acids. CDR3 coding DNA: TGCAGCGTTGCGACAGGGGGGTATAATGAGCAGTTCTTC. Its translation is CSVATGGYNEQFF.

CDR3 in amino acids: CASSHPPDGDGYTF. The CDR3 DNA reads as TGTGCCAGCAGCCATCCTCCGGACGGGGATGGCTACACCTTC. The chain combines TRBV11-1 with TRBJ1-2; no definite D call. The CDR3 extends over 14 amino acids. V gave up 5 bases and J gave up 6 bases, with 16 bases separating them. Germline V gene data show CDR1 as SGHAT and CDR2 as FQDESV (reference sequence).

The V gene is TRBV2, the J gene TRBJ2-7; 11 positions match TRBD2. This CDR3 is built from 14 residues. CDR1 SNHLY and CDR2 FYNNEI come from the germline V gene. V lost 6 bases to trimming and J lost 6 bases; unmatched junction nucleotides: 7. The CDR3 DNA sequence: TGTGCCAGCAGGGAACTAGCGGGAGTCAGCGAGCAGTACTTC. Its translation is CASRELAGVSEQYF.

The rearrangement links TRBV5-1 to TRBJ1-2, with TRBD1 identical over 12 bases. This CDR3 has 16 amino acids. The junction had 7 bases not matched to a gene; V was cut back by 4 bases and J by 3 bases. CDR1 is SGHRS and CDR2 is YFSETQ in the germline V gene. Here the CDR3 reads CASSPGTGGAYYGYTF. The CDR3 coding sequence is TGCGCCAGCAGCCCAGGGACAGGGGGCGCGTACTATGGCTACACCTTC.

This chain uses TRBV7-2 with TRBJ1-5, with a weak D call TRBD1 (6 bases). The germline gives CDR1 SGHTA, CDR2 FQGNSA. V dropped 6 bases and J dropped 2 bases, with 14 bases sitting between them. CDR3 length: 15 amino acids. CDR3 bases: TGTGCCAGCAGTCAACAGGGACTCGGCAATCAGCCCCAGCATTTT. This codes for CASSQQGLGNQPQHF.

This clone was detected only once. This chain connects TRBV19 to TRBJ2-1; D ambiguous. The CDR3 is 14 residues long. The germline V gene has CDR1 LNHDA and CDR2 SQIVND (reference sequence). Between the trimmed V and J ends, which lost 5 bases and 6 bases, there was a span of 14 bases. CDR3 sequence reads: CASSLPLARNEQFF. CDR3 DNA sequence: TGTGCCAGTAGTCTGCCCCTCGCCCGCAATGAGCAGTTCTTC.

This sequence joins TRBV29-1 and TRBJ2-5; 7 bases agree with TRBD2. Germline assignment: CDR1 SQVTM and CDR2 ANQGSEA. V gave up 5 bases and J gave up 2 bases; unmatched junction bases: 8. The CDR3 runs 14 residues. The CDR3 DNA reads TGCAGCGTTTTGACTAGCTCGAATCAAGAGACCCAGTACTTC. As protein: CSVLTSSNQETQYF.

V usage is TRBV7-2 and J usage is TRBJ2-1; TRBD2 might be the D (7 bases). The ends were cut back, 5 bases at V and 12 bases at J, with 23 bases in the middle. The CDR3 consists of 15 residues. Looked up from germline, CDR1 is SGHTA and CDR2 is FQGNSA. The CDR3 bases are TGTGCCAGCAGCGCGAGGAGGACTAGGGGGGTTTGGCAGTTCTTC. Amino acids: CASSARRTRGVWQFF.

This clone occurred a few times. V is TRBV2 and J is TRBJ1-2; D call uncertain. The V end was cut by 1 base, the J end by 8 bases, with 5 bases between. This CDR3 has 11 residues. The germline CDR1 and CDR2 sequences are SNHLY and FYNNEI. CDR3 sequence: CASSEGLGYTF. The CDR3 nucleotides are TGTGCCAGCAGTGAAGGGCTCGGCTACACCTTC.

This chain connects TRBV5-4 to TRBJ2-7; D may be TRBD2 (6 bases). Trimming took off 0 bases at V and 2 bases at J, with 12 bases between the two ends. In germline, CDR1 is SGHNT, CDR2 YYREEE (reference sequence). The length of the CDR3 is 15 residues. The CDR3 loop is CASSLGLASTYEQYF. The CDR3 nucleotides are TGTGCCAGCAGCTTGGGGCTAGCGTCGACCTACGAGCAGTACTTC. Using reference TRBV5-4 and TRBJ2-7 for the parts outside the CDR3, the full variable domain is ETGVTQSPTHLIKTRGQQVTLRCSSQSGHNTVSWYQQALGQGPQFIFQYYREEENGRGNFPPRFSGLQFPNYSSELNVNALELDDSALYLCASSLGLASTYEQYFGPGTRLTVT.

The rearrangement links TRBV18 to TRBJ2-7; D is perhaps TRBD2 (6 bases). Per the germline V gene, CDR1 is KGHSH and CDR2 is LQKENI. The CDR3 extends over 13 amino acids. Trimming left V 1 base short and J 5 bases short, with 9 bases between. This chain's CDR3 is CASSPLASDEQYF. The CDR3 DNA follows: TGTGCCAGCTCACCACTTGCTAGCGACGAGCAGTACTTC.

The V and J genes are TRBV5-1 and TRBJ2-2; 7 bases are shared with TRBD1. V lost 6 bases to trimming and J lost 0 bases; unmatched junction nucleotides: 11. The CDR3 runs 17 residues. Germline V gene lookup returns CDR1 SGHRS and CDR2 YFSETQ. CDR3 loop: CASTNTPGQTNTGELFF. As DNA, the CDR3 is TGCGCCAGCACCAATACCCCGGGACAGACGAACACCGGGGAGCTGTTTTTT.

The chain combines TRBV7-2 with TRBJ2-7, with D possibly being TRBD1 or TRBD2 (6 bases each). The CDR3 contains 16 residues. Trimming shortened V by 5 bases and J by 6 bases, and 23 bases separated the two germline ends. From germline, CDR1 is SGHTA and CDR2 FQGNSA. The CDR3 loop reads CASSPMIGGLSAEQYF. The CDR3, as DNA: TGTGCCAGCAGCCCAATGATTGGGGGGCTTTCGGCCGAGCAGTACTTC.

The chain has TRBV9 and TRBJ1-3; D is unclear. Germline V gene data show CDR1 as SGDLS and CDR2 as YYNGEE. The CDR3 has 14 residues. The V and J ends lost 0 bases and 4 bases respectively, with 8 bases between them. The CDR3 loop is CASSVEALGNTIYF. As DNA, the CDR3 is TGTGCCAGCAGCGTAGAGGCTTTAGGAAACACCATATATTTT.

This clone showed up just once. The V gene is TRBV5-8, the J gene TRBJ2-5; D remains ambiguous. Germline V gene lookup returns CDR1 SGHTS and CDR2 YDEGEE. The CDR3 consists of 11 residues. V was shortened by 4 bases and J by 7 bases, with 8 bases between the two germline ends. CDR3 sequence: CASSLTVTQYF. In DNA form, the CDR3 reads TGTGCCAGCAGCCTTACGGTGACCCAGTACTTC.

This clone was seen only a few times. The V call is TRBV28, the J call TRBJ2-5; 14 positions match TRBD2. The CDR3 covers 18 residues. Germline V CDR1 and CDR2: MDHEN, SYDVKM. The ends lost 3 bases at V and 3 bases at J; junction bases unmatched: 9. CDR3 nucleotides: TGTGCCAGCAGTTTTTTGCTCAGACTAGCGGGAGGGGAAGAGACCCAGTACTTC. Encoded protein: CASSFLLRLAGGEETQYF.

The chain has TRBV2 and TRBJ1-4; no firm D call. Germline-derived CDR1 and CDR2 are SNHLY and FYNNEI. The ends were cut back, 8 bases at V and 8 bases at J, with 9 bases in the middle. CDR3 length equals 11 residues. The CDR3: CASVGYEKLFF. The CDR3, as DNA: TGTGCCAGCGTGGGATACGAAAAACTGTTTTTT.

The chain uses TRBV27 and TRBJ2-1; maybe TRBD2 (6 bases). The CDR3 runs 13 residues. Germline loops: CDR1 MNHEY, CDR2 SMNVEV (reference sequence). The V gene lost 2 bases and the J gene lost 12 bases, with 14 bases spanning the gap. The chain's CDR3 is CASSLRGLQGQFF. CDR3 nucleotide sequence: TGTGCCAGCAGTTTACGGGGACTCCAGGGGCAGTTCTTC.

The chain has TRBV10-1 and TRBJ1-2; D gene unclear. The V end was cut by 3 bases, the J end by 3 bases, with 5 bases between. The CDR3 runs 12 residues. The germline gives CDR1 WNHNN, CDR2 SYGVQD (reference sequence). CDR3 protein: CASSDTYYGYTF. The DNA for the CDR3 is TGCGCCAGCAGTGACACATACTATGGCTACACCTTC.

Concerning this clone itself: At one of its ends the junction is not consistent with the germline gene, which may arise from a read error. The chain uses TRBV28 and TRBJ1-5; D remains unclear. The CDR3 loop spans 15 amino acids. Germline V gene data show CDR1 as MDHEN and CDR2 as SYDVKM. DNA of the CDR3: TGTGCCAGCAGTTTTTCGGACGGTTTTAATCAGCCCCATCATTTT. Its protein product is CASSFSDGFNQPHHF.